The entry below gives a single TCR beta chain sequence along with its context. These data originate in a study of blood T cell repertoires in COVID-19. In the study overall: COVID-19 samples collected from the United States, Italy and Spain covered acute and convalescent phases. Sample material is recorded as cDNA or gDNA derived from T cells, B-cell-depleted T cells, or PBMCs.

Seattle's cohort entered during active infection and was followed longitudinally. Trimming shortened V by 4 bases and J by 6 bases, and 17 bases separated the two germline ends. Per the germline V gene, CDR1 is SGHRS and CDR2 is YFSETQ. The CDR3 consists of 15 residues. Per the authors' pipeline: Reference gene primer amplification yielded estimated nucleated cell counts. Sequencing was performed with immunoSEQ multiplex PCR; in TCRdb, only in-frame clones are kept and a portion is missing. Clonal size and the V and J genes are those of that table, whereas D and trimming came from the DNA. The sample has some 200,000 clones, around 81% seen once.

The chain uses TRBV5-1 and TRBJ1-5; D possibly corresponds to TRBD1 (6 bases). This TCR came from a woman older than 75 with COVID-19, enrolled during active disease. The material sequenced was peripheral blood. The CDR3 DNA follows: TGCGCCAGCAGCGCGCGAGGGGGTGTAGGTCAGCCCCAGCATTTT. Translated, it gives CASSARGGVGQPQHF. The whole variable domain, remainder taken from reference TRBV5-1 and TRBJ1-5, is KAGVTQTPRYLIKTRGQQVTLSCSPISGHRSVSWYQQTPGQGLQFLFEYFSETQRNKGNFPGRFSGRQFSNSRSEMNVSTLELGDSALYLCASSARGGVGQPQHFGDGTRLSIL.